This TCR beta chain was sequenced during a study of vaccination and CD4 T cells after COVID-19 (dated by TCRdb to the early 2020s). About the investigation overall: Convalescent patients had a positive SARS-CoV-2 result on nasal swab PCR, and of these patients, several had mild disease and one had severe disease. In the convalescent cohort there were six males and four females, among whom were two Hispanic individuals, seven Caucasians, two Asians and one multiracial person. Each participant got two doses of either the Pfizer-BioNTech BNT162b2 vaccine (n=8) or the Moderna mRNA-1273 vaccine (n=2). Post-COVID blood samples were collected from convalescent patients a median of roughly 100 days after diagnosis, with a range of roughly 30 to 161 days. Post-vaccine blood samples were collected a median of about 72 days after the second vaccine dose, ranging from roughly 13 to 250 days. The cultures were stimulated with overlapping spike peptide pools from SARS-CoV-2 and from the common cold coronaviruses HCoV-NL63, HCoV-OC43 and HCoV-229E. Control cultures used a CEFX viral epitope pool as positive control, an HIV-1 Nef peptide pool as negative control, or no peptide. In 10 COVID-19 convalescent patients and a handful of infection-naive healthy vaccine recipients, the spike-specific CD4+ TCR repertoire before mRNA vaccination was compared with the repertoire after mRNA vaccination. Overall results and qualifications from the work: Relatively few convalescent patients were included in the study, and early timepoints after natural infection were not analyzed. In convalescent patients, nearly all vaccine-specific clones (304 of 307) were found to be mono-reactive for SARS-CoV-2 spike rather than cross-reactive with common cold coronaviruses. Among convalescent patients, a median around 86% of the SARS-CoV-2-reactive clones seen after vaccination appeared only after vaccination, which suggests priming specific to the vaccine. Although the median number of SARS-CoV-2-reactive clonotypes went up from roughly 23 after infection to some 38 after vaccination, the increase was not significant.

This specimen's treatment or condition label, per the study, means: approximately nine-day PBMC culture with coronavirus spike peptide pools or control peptides (ViraFEST assay). The ViraFEST assay was used in the study, in which antigen-specific T cells were expanded with peptide pools and expanded clonotypes were subsequently identified by TCR sequencing. The convalescent patients' positive SARS-CoV-2 PCR tests were from March to December 2020, which was before the Alpha, Beta and Delta variants emerged in the United States. Each well held two million PBMCs cultured with approximately 10 ug/ml peptide pools in IMDM containing approximately 5% human AB serum and 8 to 10 IU/ml IL-2. On days 3 and 7, half of the culture medium was replaced with fresh IL-2-containing medium. After about 10 days of culture, CD4+ T cells were isolated by negative selection using the EasySep CD4+ T cell isolation kit. Ficoll-Paque Plus gradient centrifugation was used to isolate PBMCs from whole blood, and the isolated PBMCs were then either used fresh or cryopreserved at -140C. In general, triplicate wells were set up for every culture condition.

Library method: PCR. DNA from cultured CD4+ T cells underwent TCR sequencing with the Oncomine TCR Beta short-read assay at the Johns Hopkins FTIC core. The QIAamp micro DNA kit was used to extract genomic DNA from the cultured CD4+ T cells. The Oncomine TCR Beta libraries from cultured CD4+ T cells were pooled using unique dual indexes and then sequenced on an Illumina iSeq 100. On the authors' methods: Non-productive sequences were filtered out, and CDR3s that did not start with C, did not end with F or W, or were shorter than 7 amino acids were discarded. Antigen-specific clonotypes were identified using the MANAFEST web application through comparison of peptide-stimulated wells with reference and other culture wells. An FDR below 0.05, an odds ratio above 5, and a productive frequency above 0.1% in at least two of three replicate wells were required for clones to be considered positive. A clonotype was classed as cross-reactive if the clonotype showed significant expansion both in SARS-CoV-2 spike wells and in at least one common cold coronavirus spike condition. Similarity between CDR3 sequences was evaluated in R version 3.6.1 using Levenshtein distances (stringdist) and unrooted phylogenetic trees (ape). TCRdb reprocessed the public reads (quality trimming at Q25 with fastp, clone calling with MiXCR) and kept in-frame beta chains. Every CDR3 protein is listed once, alongside the most common genes and DNA of its rows. The V and J calls follow TCRdb's processing rather than the paper's. Here the sample has 20,000 or so distinct CDR3 sequences; around 40% occur a single time. The ten largest make up 20% to 30% of the sample.

Concerning this clonotype: Its antigen specificity is not known. It has no much larger one-base neighbor in the sample; base qualities were not kept.

The TCR sequence derives from a human donor who had recovered from COVID-19. Here the sequenced sample was CD4+ T cells from blood, cultured in vitro, taken before SARS-CoV-2 vaccination.

The DNA sequence is as follows: TGTGCCAGCAGCTACCGAGCTGGGGCGGGCGGGGAGCTGTTTTTT. Protein translation: CASSYRAGAGGELFF. The chain was built from TRBV6-5 and TRBJ2-2; the D element might be TRBD1 or TRBD2, as each aligns at 5 bases. CDR1 is given as MNHEY and CDR2 as SVGAGI, both from the germline V gene. Trimming takes 6 bases from V and 7 bases from J, and the germline ends sit 18 bases apart. The CDR3 has 15 amino acids, counting the end cysteine and phenylalanine. Of all the DNA, just the CDR3 is kept, 45 bases in frame from base 1.